This T cell receptor beta chain was identified during a study of T cells in Graves' hyperthyroidism and ophthalmopathy. Amplification yielded TCR beta CDR3 regions, with RNA transcripts as the source. Primed by the HTBI set, a first-round RT-PCR was run on the TCR CDR3. TCRdb fed the multiplex PCR reads into MiXCR, producing one record per CDR3 protein. There are about 610,000 distinct CDR3 sequences in the sample; just over 45% occur only once, and 7.5% to 8.5% lies in the top ten. A single count supports this clonotype. The CDR3 spans 14 residues. Between the trimmed V and J ends, which lost 2 bases and 8 bases, there was a span of 12 bases. CDR1 SGHTA and CDR2 FQGTGA come from the germline V gene.

The V call is TRBV7-3, the J call TRBJ1-4, with TRBD1 as a possible D gene (5 bases). The sample taken for sequencing was peripheral blood or thyroid tissue (not recorded which). The clonotype originates from a woman between 18 and 30 years old with Graves' hyperthyroidism. The CDR3 DNA is TGTGCCAGCAGCTTATCAGGGTCTGAAGAAAAACTGTTTTTT. Protein: CASSLSGSEEKLFF.